This T cell receptor (beta chain) was identified during a study of blood T cell repertoires in COVID-19. Sequencing used immunoSEQ multiplex PCR; TCRdb keeps in-frame clones, though not all of them. The table lists 150,000 to 200,000 clones, 65% to 90% of them singletons. V was pared by 5 bases and J by 6 bases, with 13 bases between. CDR1 and CDR2 (germline): SGHTA, FQGNSA. The CDR3 contains 13 residues. The source is a human donor in a cohort sampled during active COVID-19. The chain carries TRBV7-2 and TRBJ1-1; D remains unclear. The source material was peripheral blood. CDR3 loop: CASSLVTGSEAFF. The CDR3 DNA follows: TGTGCCAGCAGCCTCGTAACCGGTTCTGAAGCTTTCTTT.